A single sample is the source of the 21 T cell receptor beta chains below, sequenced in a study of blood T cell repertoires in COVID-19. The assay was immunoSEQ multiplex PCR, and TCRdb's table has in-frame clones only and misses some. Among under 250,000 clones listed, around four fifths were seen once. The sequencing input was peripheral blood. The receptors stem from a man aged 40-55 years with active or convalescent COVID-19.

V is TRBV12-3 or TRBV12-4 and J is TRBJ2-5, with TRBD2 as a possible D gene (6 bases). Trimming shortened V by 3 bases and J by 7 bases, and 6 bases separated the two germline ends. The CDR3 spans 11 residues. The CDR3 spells CASSLGGTQYF. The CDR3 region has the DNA TGTGCCAGCAGTTTGGGGGGGACCCAGTACTTC.

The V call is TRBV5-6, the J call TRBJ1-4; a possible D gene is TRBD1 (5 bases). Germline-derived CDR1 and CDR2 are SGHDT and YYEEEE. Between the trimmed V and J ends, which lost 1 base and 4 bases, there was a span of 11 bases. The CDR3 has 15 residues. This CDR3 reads CASSLRQLINEKLFF. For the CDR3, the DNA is TGTGCCAGCAGCTTGAGACAGCTAATTAATGAAAAACTGTTTTTT.

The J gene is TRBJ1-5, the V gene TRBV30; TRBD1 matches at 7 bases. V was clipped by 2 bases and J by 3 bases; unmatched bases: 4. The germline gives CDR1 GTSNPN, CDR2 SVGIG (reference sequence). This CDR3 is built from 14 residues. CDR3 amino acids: CAWSWGQLNQPQHF. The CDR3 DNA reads TGTGCCTGGAGTTGGGGACAGCTCAATCAGCCCCAGCATTTT.

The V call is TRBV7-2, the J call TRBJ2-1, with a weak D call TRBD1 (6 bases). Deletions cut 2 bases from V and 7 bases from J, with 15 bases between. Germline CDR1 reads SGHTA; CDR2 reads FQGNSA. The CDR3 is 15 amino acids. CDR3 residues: CASSLQQGYGNEQFF. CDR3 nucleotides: TGTGCCAGCAGCTTACAGCAGGGGTATGGGAATGAGCAGTTCTTC.

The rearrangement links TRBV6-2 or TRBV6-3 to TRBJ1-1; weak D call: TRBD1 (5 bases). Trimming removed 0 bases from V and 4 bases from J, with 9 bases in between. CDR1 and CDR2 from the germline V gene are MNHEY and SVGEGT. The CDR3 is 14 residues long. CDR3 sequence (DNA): TGTGCCAGCAGTTACTCGGCCGGGGGCACTGAAGCTTTCTTT. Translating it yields CASSYSAGGTEAFF.

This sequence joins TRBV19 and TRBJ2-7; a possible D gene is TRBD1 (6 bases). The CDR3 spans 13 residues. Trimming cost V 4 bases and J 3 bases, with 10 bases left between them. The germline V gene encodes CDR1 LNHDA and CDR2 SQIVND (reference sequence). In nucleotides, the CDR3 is TGTGCCAGTAGTAATTCGGACAGCTACGAGCAGTACTTC. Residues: CASSNSDSYEQYF.

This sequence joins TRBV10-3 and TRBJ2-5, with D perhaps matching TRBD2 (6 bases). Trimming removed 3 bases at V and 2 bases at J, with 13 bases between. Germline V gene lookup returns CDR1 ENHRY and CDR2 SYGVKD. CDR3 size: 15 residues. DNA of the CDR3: TGTGCCATCAGTGACAGGGATAGCGGACAAGAGACCCAGTACTTC. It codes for CAISDRDSGQETQYF.

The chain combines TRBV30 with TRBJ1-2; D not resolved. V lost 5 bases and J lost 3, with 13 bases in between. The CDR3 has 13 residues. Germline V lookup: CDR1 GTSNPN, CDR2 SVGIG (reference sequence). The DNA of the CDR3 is TGTGCCTGGTTTTCGGAGGGTGACTATGGCTACACCTTC. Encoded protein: CAWFSEGDYGYTF. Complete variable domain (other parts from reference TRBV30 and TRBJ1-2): SQTIHQWPATLVQPVGSPLSLECTVEGTSNPNLYWYRQAAGRGLQLLFYSVGIGQISSEVPQNLSASRPQDRQFILSSKKLLLSDSGFYLCAWFSEGDYGYTFGSGTRLTVV.

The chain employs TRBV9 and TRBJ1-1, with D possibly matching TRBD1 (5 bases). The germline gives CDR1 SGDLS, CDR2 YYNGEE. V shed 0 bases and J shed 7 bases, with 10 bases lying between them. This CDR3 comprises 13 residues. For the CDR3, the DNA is TGTGCCAGCAGCGTAGGCATCCAGGGTGAAGCTTTCTTT. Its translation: CASSVGIQGEAFF.

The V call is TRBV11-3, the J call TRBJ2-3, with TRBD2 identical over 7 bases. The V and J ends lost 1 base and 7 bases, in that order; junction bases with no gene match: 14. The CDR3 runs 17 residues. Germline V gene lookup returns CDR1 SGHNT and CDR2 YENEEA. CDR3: CASSLVGGGGRGYTQYF. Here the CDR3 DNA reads TGTGCCAGCAGCTTAGTTGGTGGCGGGGGACGCGGGTATACGCAGTATTTT.

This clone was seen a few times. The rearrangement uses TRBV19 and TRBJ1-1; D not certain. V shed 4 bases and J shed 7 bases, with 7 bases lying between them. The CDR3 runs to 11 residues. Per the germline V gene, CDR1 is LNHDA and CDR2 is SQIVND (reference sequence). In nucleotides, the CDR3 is TGTGCCAGTAGTAAAAGCTTTGAAGCTTTCTTT. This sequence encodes CASSKSFEAFF.

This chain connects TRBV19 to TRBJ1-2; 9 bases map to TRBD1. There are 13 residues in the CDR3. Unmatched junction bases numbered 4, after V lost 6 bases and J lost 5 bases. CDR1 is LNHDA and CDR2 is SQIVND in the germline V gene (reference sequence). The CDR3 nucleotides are TGTGCCAGTAGCCAGGGACAGGGATATGGCTACACCTTC. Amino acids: CASSQGQGYGYTF.

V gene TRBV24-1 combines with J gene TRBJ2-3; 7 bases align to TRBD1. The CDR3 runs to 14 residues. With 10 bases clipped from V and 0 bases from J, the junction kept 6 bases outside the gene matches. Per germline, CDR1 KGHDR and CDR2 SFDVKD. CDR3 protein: CATTGLDSTDTQYF. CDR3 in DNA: TGTGCCACGACAGGGCTCGATAGCACAGATACGCAGTATTTT.

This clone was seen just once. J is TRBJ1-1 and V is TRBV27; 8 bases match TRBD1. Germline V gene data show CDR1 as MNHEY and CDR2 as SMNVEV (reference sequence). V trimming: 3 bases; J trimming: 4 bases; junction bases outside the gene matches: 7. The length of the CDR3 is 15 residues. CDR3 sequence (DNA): TGTGCCAGCAGTTTCCGTGACAGGGGTTTCACTGAAGCTTTCTTT. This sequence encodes CASSFRDRGFTEAFF.

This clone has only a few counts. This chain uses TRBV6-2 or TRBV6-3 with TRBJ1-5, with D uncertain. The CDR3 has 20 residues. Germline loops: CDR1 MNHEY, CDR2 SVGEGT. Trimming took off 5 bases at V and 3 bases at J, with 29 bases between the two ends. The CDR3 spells CASSPPMSGRGIYTNQPQHF. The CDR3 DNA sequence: TGTGCCAGCAGTCCCCCCATGTCCGGCAGAGGGATTTATACCAATCAGCCCCAGCATTTT.

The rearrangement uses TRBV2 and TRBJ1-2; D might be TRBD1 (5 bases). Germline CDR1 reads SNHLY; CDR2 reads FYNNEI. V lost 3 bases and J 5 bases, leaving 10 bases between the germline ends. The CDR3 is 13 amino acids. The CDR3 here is CASSEGLSYGYTF. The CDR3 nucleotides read TGTGCCAGCAGTGAGGGACTTTCTTATGGCTACACCTTC.

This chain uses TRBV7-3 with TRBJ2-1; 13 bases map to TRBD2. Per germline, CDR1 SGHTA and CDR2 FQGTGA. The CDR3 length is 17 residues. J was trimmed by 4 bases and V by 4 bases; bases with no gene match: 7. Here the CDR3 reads CASSYGLAGVAYNEQFF. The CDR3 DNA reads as TGTGCCAGCAGCTACGGACTAGCGGGAGTCGCTTACAATGAGCAGTTCTTC. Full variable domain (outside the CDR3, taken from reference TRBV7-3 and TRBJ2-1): GAGVSQTPSNKVTEKGKYVELRCDPISGHTALYWYRQSLGQGPEFLIYFQGTGAADDSGLPNDRFFAVRPEGSVSTLKIQRTERGDSAVYLCASSYGLAGVAYNEQFFGPGTRLTVL.

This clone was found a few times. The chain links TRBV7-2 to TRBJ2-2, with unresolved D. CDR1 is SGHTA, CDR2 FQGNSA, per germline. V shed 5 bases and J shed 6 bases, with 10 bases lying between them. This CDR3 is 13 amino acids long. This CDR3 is CASSLLVAGELFF. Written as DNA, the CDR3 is TGTGCCAGCAGCCTATTAGTTGCCGGGGAGCTGTTTTTT.

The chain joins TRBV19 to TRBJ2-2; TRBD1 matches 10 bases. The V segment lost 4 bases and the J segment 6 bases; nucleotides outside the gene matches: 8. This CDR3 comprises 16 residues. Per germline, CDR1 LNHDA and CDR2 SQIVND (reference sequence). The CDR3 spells CASSRGQGGSSGELFF. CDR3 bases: TGTGCCAGTAGTAGAGGACAGGGGGGGTCGTCCGGGGAGCTGTTTTTT.

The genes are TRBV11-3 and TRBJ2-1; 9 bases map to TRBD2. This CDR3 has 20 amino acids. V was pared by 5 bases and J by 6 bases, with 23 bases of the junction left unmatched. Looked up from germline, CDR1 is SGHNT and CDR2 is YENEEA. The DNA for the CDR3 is TGTGCCAGCAGCGCAATAGTAGGGGGACCTAGCGGGAACCTTGTCAATGAGCAGTTCTTC. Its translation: CASSAIVGGPSGNLVNEQFF.

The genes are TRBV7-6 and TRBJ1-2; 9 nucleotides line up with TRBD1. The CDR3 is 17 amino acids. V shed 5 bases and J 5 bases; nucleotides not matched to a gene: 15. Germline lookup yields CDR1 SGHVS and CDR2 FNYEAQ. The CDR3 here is CASSPGGGQGLMYGYTF. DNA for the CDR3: TGTGCCAGCAGCCCGGGTGGTGGACAGGGGTTAATGTATGGCTACACCTTC. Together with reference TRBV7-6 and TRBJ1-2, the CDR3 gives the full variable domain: GAGVSQSPRYKVTKRGQDVALRCDPISGHVSLYWYRQALGQGPEFLTYFNYEAQQDKSGLPNDRFSAERPEGSISTLTIQRTEQRDSAMYRCASSPGGGQGLMYGYTFGSGTRLTVV.